These 30 T cell receptor beta chains were sequenced from one sample in a study of T-cell memory formation after mild COVID-19. MiXCR, applied by TCRdb to the 5' RACE reads, yields one record per CDR3 protein. This sample carries about 82,000 distinct CDR3 sequences, more than 12% of them seen once, and the ten largest clones take 39%. Sequenced sample: PBMCs or a T cell subset sorted from them (not recorded which). These receptors were taken from a man aged 18 to 29 who had mild COVID-19 (a few samples of this study predate the infection). Cell type and time point are not known.

The V call is TRBV29-1, the J call TRBJ2-1; D perhaps matches TRBD2 (5 bases). The CDR3 extends over 15 amino acids. The germline gives CDR1 SQVTM, CDR2 ANQGSEA. The V and J ends lost 7 bases and 0 bases respectively, with 16 bases between them. The CDR3 is CSGFIREGSYNEQFF. The CDR3 nucleotides read TGCAGCGGGTTCATAAGAGAGGGCTCCTACAATGAGCAGTTCTTC.

This clonotype was seen more than once but under ten times. The chain is built from TRBV7-9 and TRBJ1-1; the D is unclear. The CDR3 length is 14 residues. Germline CDR1 and CDR2: SEHNR and FQNEAQ (reference sequence). Between the trimmed V and J ends, which lost 2 bases and 5 bases, there was a span of 12 bases. CDR3 in amino acids: CASSLPRLGTEAFF. The CDR3 region has the DNA TGTGCCAGCAGCTTACCTCGTTTGGGTACTGAAGCTTTCTTT.

This clonotype was seen only once. V is TRBV28 and J is TRBJ2-2; TRBD1 agrees at 8 bases. The CDR3 has 14 amino acids. The trim removed 7 bases at V and 7 bases at J, leaving 8 bases unmatched. CDR1 is MDHEN, CDR2 SYDVKM, per germline. The CDR3 DNA is TGTGCCAGCACCCCACAGGGGGACAGCGGGGAGCTGTTTTTT. The encoded protein is CASTPQGDSGELFF.

The chain links TRBV11-2 to TRBJ2-5; D gene unclear. Between the trimmed V and J ends, which lost 6 bases and 2 bases, there was a span of 22 bases. CDR3 size: 17 residues. From germline, CDR1 is SGHAT and CDR2 FQNNGV. The CDR3 protein is CASRLKAWASPQETQYF. In nucleotides, the CDR3 is TGTGCCAGCAGACTAAAAGCATGGGCGTCTCCGCAAGAGACCCAGTACTTC.

The chain employs TRBV24-1 and TRBJ1-1, with 7 bases identical to TRBD1. The CDR3 is made up of 13 amino acids. The junction had 5 bases not matched to a gene; V was cut back by 10 bases and J by 1 base. Germline V gives CDR1 KGHDR, CDR2 SFDVKD. CDR3 residues: CATSTGWNTEAFF. As DNA, the CDR3 is TGTGCCACGTCGACAGGGTGGAACACTGAAGCTTTCTTT.

The chain uses TRBV12-3 or TRBV12-4 and TRBJ2-1; TRBD1 is a possible D gene (6 bases). This CDR3 comprises 13 residues. The V end was cut by 3 bases, the J end by 6 bases, with 9 bases between. CDR3 amino acids: CASSFGQLNEQFF. CDR3 nucleotide sequence: TGTGCCAGCAGTTTTGGACAGCTCAATGAGCAGTTCTTC.

The V and J genes are TRBV29-1 and TRBJ1-1, with 8 bases fitting TRBD1. The CDR3 sequence is 15 residues long. After removal of 2 bases from V and 1 base from J, the junction contained 6 bases not matched to a gene. Germline CDR1 SQVTM, CDR2 ANQGSEA. CDR3 sequence: CSVERRGQGNTEAFF. CDR3 DNA sequence: TGCAGCGTTGAAAGGAGAGGACAGGGGAACACTGAAGCTTTCTTT.

The CDR3 DNA sequence: TGTGCCAGCAGTTACAGCCAGGGGGCTGGCTACACCTTC. This gives the protein CASSYSQGAGYTF. The V call is TRBV6-5, the J call TRBJ1-2; 8 nucleotides match TRBD1. Germline assignment: CDR1 MNHEY and CDR2 SVGAGI. The CDR3 spans 13 residues. Trimming took 2 bases from V and 7 from J; bases not matched to a gene: 3.

This clonotype showed up just a few times. CDR3 in amino acids: CASSLGTMWNTEAFF. The CDR3 DNA is TGCGCCAGCAGCTTGGGGACTATGTGGAACACTGAAGCTTTCTTT. The chain joins TRBV5-1 to TRBJ1-1; D gene ambiguous. Per the germline V gene, CDR1 is SGHRS and CDR2 is YFSETQ. V lost 0 bases, J lost 1 base, and 10 bases lay in between. The CDR3 is 15 amino acids.

The chain recombines TRBV7-8 with TRBJ2-7; D is tentatively TRBD1 or TRBD2 (5 bases each). Germline lookup yields CDR1 SGHVS and CDR2 FQNEAQ. Trimming cost V 4 bases and J 4 bases, with 17 bases left between them. CDR3 length: 15 amino acids. The CDR3 here is CASSSVVGADYEQYF. DNA of the CDR3: TGTGCCAGCAGCTCAGTGGTCGGGGCAGATTACGAGCAGTACTTC.

This clonotype was seen a handful of times. The chain is built from TRBV7-3 and TRBJ2-2; the D is unclear. V shed 3 bases and J shed 3 bases, with 5 bases lying between them. There are 13 residues in the CDR3. CDR1 is SGHTA, CDR2 FQGTGA, per germline. The DNA of the CDR3 is TGTGCCAGCAGCTTCGTCGACACCGGGGAGCTGTTTTTT. It encodes CASSFVDTGELFF.

This clonotype turned up a few times. This chain links TRBV7-9 with TRBJ1-1; the D gene is possibly TRBD1 (5 bases). The germline CDR1 and CDR2 sequences are SEHNR and FQNEAQ (reference sequence). The CDR3 is 15 amino acids. CDR3 nucleotide sequence: TGTGCTAACGAGGGTCCAGGGAACATGAACACTGAAGCTTTCTTT. This sequence encodes CANEGPGNMNTEAFF.

The V call is TRBV27, the J call TRBJ2-7; either TRBD1 or TRBD2 may supply D (5 bases each). The CDR3 extends over 11 amino acids. CDR1 is MNHEY, CDR2 SMNVEV, per germline (reference sequence). Trimming took 6 bases from V and 6 from J, leaving 9 bases between them. The CDR3 loop reads CASRFGAEQYV. In DNA form, the CDR3 reads TGTGCCAGCAGATTCGGGGCCGAGCAGTACGTC.

This clonotype was observed a few times. The CDR3 DNA reads TGTGCCAGCAGCCCCGGGATAGTCGCTGAAGCTTTCTTT. It specifies CASSPGIVAEAFF. This chain connects TRBV7-9 to TRBJ1-1; D is unclear. The CDR3 spans 13 residues. Trimming removed 5 bases at V and 6 bases at J, with 13 bases between. Germline V gene sequence: CDR1 SEHNR, CDR2 FQNEAQ (reference sequence).

This chain joins TRBV6-1 and TRBJ2-5, with 8 bases aligning to TRBD1. CDR3 size: 14 residues. Trimming cost V 2 bases and J 4 bases; bases outside gene matches: 3. CDR1 and CDR2 (germline): MNHNS, SASEGT. The CDR3 DNA is TGTGCCAGCAGTGAATGGACAGGGATAGAGACCCAGTACTTC. Translating gives CASSEWTGIETQYF.

V is TRBV7-9 and J is TRBJ2-1; 10 bases are shared with TRBD1. V shed 4 bases and J 6 bases; nucleotides not matched to a gene: 6. Germline CDR1 is SEHNR and CDR2 is FQNEAQ (reference sequence). The CDR3 loop spans 15 amino acids. CDR3 amino acids: CASSSGTGVFNEQFF. DNA of the CDR3: TGTGCCAGCAGCTCCGGGACAGGGGTTTTCAATGAGCAGTTCTTC.

This clonotype was recorded a few times. CDR3 amino acids: CASSPDHLGEQYF. As DNA, the CDR3 is TGTGCCAGCAGCCCGGACCACCTCGGAGAGCAGTACTTC. The rearrangement links TRBV7-2 to TRBJ2-7; the D is unclear. Germline values: CDR1 SGHTA, CDR2 FQGNSA. This CDR3 comprises 13 residues. Trimming pared 5 bases from V and 7 bases from J, leaving 15 bases between.

This clonotype was detected a few times. V and J are TRBV7-6 and TRBJ2-3, with a weak D call TRBD1 (5 bases). V was cut by 4 bases and J by 6 bases, with 11 bases left in between. Germline-derived CDR1 and CDR2 are SGHVS and FNYEAQ. The CDR3 is 13 residues long. The CDR3 sequence is CASSYEAGDTQYF. CDR3 in DNA: TGTGCCAGCAGCTACGAAGCAGGGGATACGCAGTATTTT.

J is TRBJ2-1 and V is TRBV12-3 or TRBV12-4; D is unclear. V lost 3 bases and J lost 8, with 5 bases in between. The CDR3 covers 11 residues. CDR3 residues: CASSFFHEQFF. The CDR3 region has the DNA TGTGCCAGCAGTTTCTTCCATGAGCAGTTCTTC.

The V gene is TRBV7-6, the J gene TRBJ2-6, with D possibly being TRBD1 (6 bases). V was shortened by 3 bases and J by 2 bases, with 14 bases between the two germline ends. CDR1 and CDR2 (germline): SGHVS, FNYEAQ. This CDR3 contains 17 residues. Here the CDR3 reads CASSFSMGAAGANVLTF. The CDR3 coding sequence is TGTGCCAGCAGCTTTTCAATGGGGGCCGCTGGGGCCAACGTCCTGACTTTC.

This clonotype was observed at least ten times. This chain links TRBV12-3 or TRBV12-4 with TRBJ2-1; TRBD2 matches 16 bases. V trimming: 5 bases; J trimming: 3 bases; junction bases outside the gene matches: 7. The CDR3 has 18 amino acids. CDR3 coding DNA: TGTGCCAGCAGTCCCACGGGACTAGCGGGGGGGTACTACAATGAGCAGTTCTTC. It codes for CASSPTGLAGGYYNEQFF.

Of note for this clonotype: This is likely a read error, given that the CDR3 carries no conserved phenylalanine or tryptophan at its end. The DNA is omitted, as the CDR3 cannot be located on it reliably, and the CDR3 follows TCRdb's listing. The chain employs TRBV5-6 and TRBJ2-4; the D segment call TRBD1 is taken from the table without a DNA check. The CDR3 numbers 9 amino acids, ends counted. CDR1 and CDR2 from the germline V gene are SGHDT and YYEEEE. CDR3 in amino acids: CASSPCPLI.

This clonotype appeared many times. The chain has TRBV6-6 and TRBJ1-4; a possible D gene is TRBD1 (5 bases). Germline assignment: CDR1 MNHNY and CDR2 SVGAGI (reference sequence). V was shortened by 3 bases and J by 6 bases, with 14 bases between the two germline ends. The CDR3 is 15 residues long. In DNA form, the CDR3 reads TGTGCCAGCAGTTATGGGGCGCAGGCTCATGAAAAACTGTTTTTT. This encodes CASSYGAQAHEKLFF.

This clonotype has more than one count but fewer than ten. The rearrangement uses TRBV11-2 and TRBJ2-5, with 8 bases fitting TRBD2. J lost 1 base, V lost 5 bases, and 6 bases had no gene match. This CDR3 has 15 amino acids. Germline lookup yields CDR1 SGHAT and CDR2 FQNNGV. CDR3 nucleotides: TGTGCCAGCAGCCACCCCGGGACTAGCCAAGAGACCCAGTACTTC. It specifies CASSHPGTSQETQYF.

The chain links TRBV3-1 to TRBJ2-5; 11 positions match TRBD2. The V segment lost 7 bases and the J segment 1 base; nucleotides outside the gene matches: 5. The CDR3 is 15 residues long. Per the germline V gene, CDR1 is LGHDT and CDR2 is YNNKEL (reference sequence). CDR3 region: CASNPSGGTQETQYF. The CDR3 coding sequence is TGTGCCAGCAACCCTAGCGGGGGGACCCAAGAGACCCAGTACTTC.

The chain uses TRBV27 and TRBJ2-2, with 10 bases lining up with TRBD1. Trimming cost V 5 bases and J 6 bases; bases outside gene matches: 6. Germline V gene data show CDR1 as MNHEY and CDR2 as SMNVEV (reference sequence). CDR3 length: 15 amino acids. In DNA, the CDR3 is TGTGCCAGCAGTAAGATGGGACAGGGGTCCGGGGAGCTGTTTTTT. Protein sequence: CASSKMGQGSGELFF.

This clonotype was seen more than once but under ten times. CDR3 amino acids: CASSLDQTQSNEQFF. CDR3 coding DNA: TGTGCCAGCAGCTTAGACCAAACACAGTCCAATGAGCAGTTCTTC. The chain joins TRBV7-6 to TRBJ2-1, with unresolved D. This CDR3 spans 15 amino acids. From germline, CDR1 is SGHVS and CDR2 FNYEAQ. V was cut by 1 base and J by 6 bases, with 13 bases left in between. Combining the CDR3 with reference TRBV7-6 and TRBJ2-1 gives the whole variable domain GAGVSQSPRYKVTKRGQDVALRCDPISGHVSLYWYRQALGQGPEFLTYFNYEAQQDKSGLPNDRFSAERPEGSISTLTIQRTEQRDSAMYRCASSLDQTQSNEQFFGPGTRLTVL.

The chain links TRBV29-1 to TRBJ2-2; D remains unclear. The V end was cut by 4 bases, the J end by 3 bases, with 6 bases between. This CDR3 comprises 12 residues. Germline CDR1 and CDR2: SQVTM and ANQGSEA. CDR3 coding DNA: TGCAGCGTTGGAACAGACACCGGGGAGCTGTTTTTT. Amino acids: CSVGTDTGELFF.

A few counts support this clonotype. The rearrangement links TRBV18 to TRBJ2-7; no clear D gene. Germline CDR1 KGHSH, CDR2 LQKENI. This CDR3 is 14 amino acids long. V shed 8 bases and J shed 4 bases, with 18 bases lying between them. This chain's CDR3 is CASPEWPLKYEQYV. The CDR3 DNA reads TGTGCCAGCCCTGAGTGGCCCCTGAAGTACGAGCAGTACGTC.

This sequence joins TRBV4-1 and TRBJ1-2; possible D gene TRBD1, 5 bases. This CDR3 is built from 16 residues. Germline-derived CDR1 and CDR2 are MGHRA and YSYEKL. V lost 0 bases, J lost 2 bases, and 13 bases lay in between. DNA of the CDR3: TGCGCCAGCAGCCAAGATCCCGGGGGAGAGAACTATGGCTACACCTTC. This translates into CASSQDPGGENYGYTF.